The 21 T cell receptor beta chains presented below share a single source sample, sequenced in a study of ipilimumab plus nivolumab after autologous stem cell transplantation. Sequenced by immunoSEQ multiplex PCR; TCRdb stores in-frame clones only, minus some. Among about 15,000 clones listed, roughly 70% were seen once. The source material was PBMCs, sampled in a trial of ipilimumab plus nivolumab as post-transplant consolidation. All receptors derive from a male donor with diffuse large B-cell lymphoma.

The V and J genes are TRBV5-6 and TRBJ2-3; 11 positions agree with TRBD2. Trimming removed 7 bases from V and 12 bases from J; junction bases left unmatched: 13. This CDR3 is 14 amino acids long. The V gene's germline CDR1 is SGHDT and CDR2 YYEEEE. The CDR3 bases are TGTGCCAGCGGGGGACTAGCGGCCCGGGGTGGACAGTATTTT. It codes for CASGGLAARGGQYF. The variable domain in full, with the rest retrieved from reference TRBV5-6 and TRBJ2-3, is DAGVTQSPTHLIKTRGQQVTLRCSPKSGHDTVSWYQQALGQGPQFIFQYYEEEERQRGNFPDRFSGHQFPNYSSELNVNALLLGDSALYLCASGGLAARGGQYFGPGTRLTVL.

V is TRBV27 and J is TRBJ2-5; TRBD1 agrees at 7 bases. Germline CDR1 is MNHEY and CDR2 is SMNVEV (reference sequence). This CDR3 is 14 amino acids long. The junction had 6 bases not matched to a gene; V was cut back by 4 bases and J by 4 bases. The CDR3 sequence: CASSSPYRGETQYF. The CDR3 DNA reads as TGTGCCAGCAGTTCCCCCTACAGGGGAGAGACCCAGTACTTC.

The CDR3 DNA follows: TGTGCCAGCAGCCAACCTCCGGGACAGGGGGCAGGGCCTGGTGGCTACACCTTC. It specifies CASSQPPGQGAGPGGYTF. This chain uses TRBV4-2 with TRBJ1-2; 12 bases map to TRBD1. V was pared by 2 bases and J by 7 bases, with 14 bases of the junction left unmatched. CDR3 length: 18 amino acids. CDR1 is LGHNA, CDR2 YNFKEQ, per germline.

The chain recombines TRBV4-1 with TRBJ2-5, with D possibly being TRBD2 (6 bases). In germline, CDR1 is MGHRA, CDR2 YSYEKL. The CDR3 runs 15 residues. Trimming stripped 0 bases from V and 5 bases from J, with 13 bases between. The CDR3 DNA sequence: TGCGCCAGCAGCCAAGAACGGGGGACTCAGGAGACCCAGTACTTC. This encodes CASSQERGTQETQYF.

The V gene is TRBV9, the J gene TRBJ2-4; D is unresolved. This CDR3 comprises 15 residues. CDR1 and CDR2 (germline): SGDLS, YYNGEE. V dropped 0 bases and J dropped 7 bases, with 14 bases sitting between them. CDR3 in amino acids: CASSVEVSPLNIQYF. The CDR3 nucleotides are TGTGCCAGCAGCGTAGAGGTATCCCCCCTGAACATTCAGTACTTC.

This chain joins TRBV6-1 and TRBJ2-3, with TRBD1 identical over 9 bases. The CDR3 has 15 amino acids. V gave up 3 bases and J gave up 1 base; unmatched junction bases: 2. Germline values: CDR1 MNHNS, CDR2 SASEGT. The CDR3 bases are TGTGCCAGCAGTGAGAGGACAGGGGGCACAGATACGCAGTATTTT. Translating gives CASSERTGGTDTQYF.

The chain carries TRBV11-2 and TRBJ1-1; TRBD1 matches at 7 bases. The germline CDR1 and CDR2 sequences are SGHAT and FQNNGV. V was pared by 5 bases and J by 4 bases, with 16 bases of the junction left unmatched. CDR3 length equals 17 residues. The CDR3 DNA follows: TGTGCCAGCAGCCTCGAGCCCACAGGGGTTGAAAGCACTGAAGCTTTCTTT. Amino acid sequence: CASSLEPTGVESTEAFF.

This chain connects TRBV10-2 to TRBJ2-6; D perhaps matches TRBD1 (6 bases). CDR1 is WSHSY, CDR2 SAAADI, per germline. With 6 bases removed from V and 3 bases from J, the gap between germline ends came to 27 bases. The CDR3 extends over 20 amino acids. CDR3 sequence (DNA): TGCGCCAGCAGCCCCGGAAGGGCAAACAGGGTCTTATTTGGGGCCAACGTCCTGACTTTC. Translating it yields CASSPGRANRVLFGANVLTF.

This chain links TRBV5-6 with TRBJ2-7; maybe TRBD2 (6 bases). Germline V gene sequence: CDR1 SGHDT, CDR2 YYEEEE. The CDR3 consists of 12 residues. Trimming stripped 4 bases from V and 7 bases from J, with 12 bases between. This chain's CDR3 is CASSPGGREQYF. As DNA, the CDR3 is TGTGCCAGCAGCCCTGGGGGGAGGGAGCAGTACTTC.

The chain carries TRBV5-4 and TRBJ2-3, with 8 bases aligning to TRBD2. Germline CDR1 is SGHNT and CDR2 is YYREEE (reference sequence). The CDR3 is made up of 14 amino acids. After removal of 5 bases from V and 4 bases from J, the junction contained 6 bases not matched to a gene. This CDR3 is CASRPGGLADTQYF. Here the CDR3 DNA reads TGTGCCAGCAGACCGGGGGGGCTGGCAGATACGCAGTATTTT.

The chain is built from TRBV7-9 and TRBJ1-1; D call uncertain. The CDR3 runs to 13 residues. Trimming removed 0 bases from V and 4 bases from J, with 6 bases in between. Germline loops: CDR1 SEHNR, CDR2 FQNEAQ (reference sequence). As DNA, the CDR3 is TGTGCCAGCAGCTTAGCCGCGGGCACTGAAGCTTTCTTT. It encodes CASSLAAGTEAFF.

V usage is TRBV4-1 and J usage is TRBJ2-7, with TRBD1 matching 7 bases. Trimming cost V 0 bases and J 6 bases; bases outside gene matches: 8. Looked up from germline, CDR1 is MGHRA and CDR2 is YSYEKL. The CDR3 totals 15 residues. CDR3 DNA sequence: TGCGCCAGCAGCCAAGACGGGACAGATCCTTTCGAGCAGTACTTC. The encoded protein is CASSQDGTDPFEQYF.

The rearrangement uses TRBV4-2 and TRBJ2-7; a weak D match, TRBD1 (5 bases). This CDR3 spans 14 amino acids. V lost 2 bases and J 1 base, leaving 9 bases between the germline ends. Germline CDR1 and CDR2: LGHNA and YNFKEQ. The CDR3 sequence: CASSQQGDSYEQYF. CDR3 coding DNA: TGTGCCAGCAGCCAACAGGGCGATTCCTACGAGCAGTACTTC.

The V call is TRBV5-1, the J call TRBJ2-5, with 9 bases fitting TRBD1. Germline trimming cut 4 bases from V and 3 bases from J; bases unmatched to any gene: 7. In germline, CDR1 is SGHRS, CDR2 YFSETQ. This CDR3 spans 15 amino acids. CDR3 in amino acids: CASSTGTGPKETQYF. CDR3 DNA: TGCGCCAGCAGCACCGGGACAGGGCCAAAAGAGACCCAGTACTTC.

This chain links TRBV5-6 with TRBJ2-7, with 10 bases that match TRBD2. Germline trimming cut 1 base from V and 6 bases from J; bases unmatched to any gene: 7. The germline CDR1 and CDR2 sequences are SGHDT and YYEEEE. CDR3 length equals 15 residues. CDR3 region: CASSLFLAGGSEQYF. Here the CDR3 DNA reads TGTGCCAGCAGCTTGTTTTTAGCGGGAGGATCCGAGCAGTACTTC. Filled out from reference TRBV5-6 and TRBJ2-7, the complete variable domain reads DAGVTQSPTHLIKTRGQQVTLRCSPKSGHDTVSWYQQALGQGPQFIFQYYEEEERQRGNFPDRFSGHQFPNYSSELNVNALLLGDSALYLCASSLFLAGGSEQYFGPGTRLTVT.

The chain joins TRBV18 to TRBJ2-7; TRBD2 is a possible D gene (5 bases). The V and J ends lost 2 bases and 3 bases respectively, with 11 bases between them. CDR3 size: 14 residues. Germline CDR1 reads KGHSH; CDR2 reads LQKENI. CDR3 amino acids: CASSPESLDYEQYF. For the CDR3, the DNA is TGTGCCAGCTCACCAGAATCACTAGACTACGAGCAGTACTTC.

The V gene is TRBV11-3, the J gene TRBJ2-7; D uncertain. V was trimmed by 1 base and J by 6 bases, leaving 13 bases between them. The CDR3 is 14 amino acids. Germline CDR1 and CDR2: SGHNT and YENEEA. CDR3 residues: CASSLGVFAGEQYF. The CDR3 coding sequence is TGTGCCAGCAGCTTAGGGGTCTTTGCTGGCGAGCAGTACTTC.

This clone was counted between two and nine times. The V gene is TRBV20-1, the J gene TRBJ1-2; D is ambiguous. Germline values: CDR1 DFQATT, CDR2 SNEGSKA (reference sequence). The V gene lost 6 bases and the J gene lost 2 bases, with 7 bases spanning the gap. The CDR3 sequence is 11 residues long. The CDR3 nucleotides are TGCAGTGCGCACAGCAACTATGGCTACACCTTC. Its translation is CSAHSNYGYTF.

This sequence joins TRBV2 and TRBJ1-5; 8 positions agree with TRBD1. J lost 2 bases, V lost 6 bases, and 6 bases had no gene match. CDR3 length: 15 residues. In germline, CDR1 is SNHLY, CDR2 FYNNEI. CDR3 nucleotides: TGTGCCAGCAGCTTCGACAGGGGCCGCAATCAGCCCCAGCATTTT. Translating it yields CASSFDRGRNQPQHF.

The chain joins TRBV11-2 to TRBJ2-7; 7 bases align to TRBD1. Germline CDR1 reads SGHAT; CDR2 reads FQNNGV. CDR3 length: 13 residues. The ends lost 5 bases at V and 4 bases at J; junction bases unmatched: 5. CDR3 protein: CASSRDSRYEQYF. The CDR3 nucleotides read TGTGCCAGCAGCCGGGACAGTCGGTACGAGCAGTACTTC.

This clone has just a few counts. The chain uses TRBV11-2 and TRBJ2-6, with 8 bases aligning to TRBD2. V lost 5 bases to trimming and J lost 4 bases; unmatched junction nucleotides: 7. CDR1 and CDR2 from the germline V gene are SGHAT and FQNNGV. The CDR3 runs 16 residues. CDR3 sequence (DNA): TGTGCCAGCAGCCACCACGGGAGGGGGGGGGCCAACGTCCTGACTTTC. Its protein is CASSHHGRGGANVLTF.